Listed below are T cell receptor beta chains from one sample, sequenced in a study of cytomegalovirus exposure and HLA in healthy donors. Sequencing used immunoSEQ multiplex PCR; TCRdb keeps in-frame clones, though not all of them. The sample carries under 200,000 clones, approximately 90% recorded once. The specimen sequenced was PBMCs. All receptors derive from a boy aged 2 to 9 in good health and CMV-seronegative. Both conserved end residues are part of each CDR3. The D gene is left open where the match is weak. Not every row has a clone size; where given, it reads once, few, many or a size class.

- TRBD2 TRBJ2-1 TRBV5-1 CASSSGTSSYNEQFF TGCGCCAGCAGCTCCGGGACTAGCTCCTACAATGAGCAGTTCTTC
- - TRBJ1-2 TRBV28 CASSDRLGYTF TGTGCCAGCAGTGACAGGCTGGGCTACACCTTC
- TRBD2 TRBJ2-1 TRBV18 CASSPPPGGGATEQFF TGTGCCAGCTCACCGCCCCCTGGCGGGGGGGCCACTGAGCAGTTCTTC
- TRBD1 TRBJ1-2 TRBV2 CASGNPDRAGGYTF TGTGCCAGCGGTAACCCGGACAGGGCTGGTGGCTACACCTTC
- - TRBJ1-1 TRBV9 CASSVGPGIWDTEAFF TGTGCCAGCAGCGTAGGCCCGGGGATTTGGGACACTGAAGCTTTCTTT
- TRBD2 TRBJ2-7 TRBV4-2 CASTPFAGGSYEQYF TGTGCCAGCACTCCGTTTGCGGGGGGCTCCTACGAGCAGTACTTC
- TRBD1 TRBJ1-5 TRBV2 CASSPDRAYQPQHF TGTGCCAGCAGCCCCGACAGGGCCTATCAGCCCCAGCATTTT
- - TRBJ2-7 TRBV5-1 CASSFSPPYEQYF TGCGCCAGCAGCTTTTCCCCCCCCTACGAGCAGTACTTC
once - TRBJ2-5 TRBV9 CASSTAVGAETQYF TGTGCCAGCAGCACAGCGGTGGGAGCGGAGACCCAGTACTTC
few - TRBJ2-1 TRBV12-5 CASGSPLEEQFF TGTGCTAGTGGTTCCCCTTTGGAGGAGCAGTTCTTC
- TRBD1 TRBJ1-5 TRBV10-1 CAERGRSPQHF TGCGCCGAAAGGGGGCGTTCGCCCCAGCATTTT
- TRBD1 TRBJ1-2 TRBV7-9 CASSLKTGGGYTF TGTGCCAGCAGCTTGAAGACAGGGGGTGGCTACACCTTC
- - TRBJ2-1 TRBV6-4 CASGKGGEYEQFF TGTGCCAGCGGAAAGGGGGGGGAGTATGAGCAGTTCTTC
- TRBD2 TRBJ2-7 TRBV29-1 CSASGGGAYEQYF TGCAGCGCCTCCGGTGGGGGGGCCTACGAGCAGTACTTC
once TRBD2 TRBJ2-3 TRBV11-2 CASSLGLAGGGDTQYF TGTGCCAGCAGCTTGGGACTAGCGGGAGGTGGGGATACGCAGTATTTT
- - TRBJ2-7 TRBV5-5 CASSFDISDGGQYF TGTGCCAGCAGCTTTGACATCTCGGATGGTGGGCAGTACTTC
- TRBD1 TRBJ2-7 TRBV10-3 CAISESRQGGHEQYF TGTGCCATCAGTGAGTCGAGACAGGGGGGGCACGAGCAGTACTTC
- - TRBJ2-7 TRBV6-4 CASSDGAGWVSYEQYF TGTGCCAGCAGTGACGGGGCCGGGTGGGTCTCCTACGAGCAGTACTTC
- TRBD1 TRBJ2-3 TRBV27 CASSVGQGGLWTQYF TGTGCCAGCTCCGTGGGACAGGGAGGCTTGTGGACGCAGTATTTT
- - TRBJ2-3 TRBV7-9 CASSLPRGTTDTQYF TGTGCCAGCAGCCTACCCCGGGGGACCACAGATACGCAGTATTTT
- - TRBJ2-7 TRBV5-1 CASSLKGGSYEQYF TGCGCCAGCAGCTTGAAGGGAGGAAGCTACGAGCAGTACTTC
once - TRBJ1-2 TRBV29-1 CSVEEPETVGYTF TGCAGCGTTGAAGAGCCCGAAACTGTCGGCTACACCTTC
once TRBD1 TRBJ1-1 TRBV14 CASSQGWAQGDTEAFF TGTGCCAGCAGCCAAGGTTGGGCACAGGGGGACACTGAAGCTTTCTTT
once - TRBJ2-1 TRBV13 CASNRGGNNEQFF TGTGCCAGCAATAGGGGGGGAAACAATGAGCAGTTCTTC
- - TRBJ1-1 TRBV27 CASSLRNRVLRGDTEAFF TGTGCCAGCAGTTTGCGAAACAGGGTTTTGAGGGGTGACACTGAAGCTTTCTTT
- - TRBJ1-2 TRBV5-1 CASSLARSRNYGYTF TGCGCCAGCAGCTTGGCCAGAAGCAGGAACTATGGCTACACCTTC
- TRBD2 TRBJ2-1 TRBV14 CASSQDGLAAYSYNEQFF TGTGCCAGCAGCCAAGATGGACTAGCGGCCTACTCCTACAATGAGCAGTTCTTC
- TRBD1 TRBJ2-2 TRBV30 CAWSVAGGPGELFF TGTGCCTGGAGTGTAGCAGGGGGCCCCGGGGAGCTGTTTTTT
- TRBD1 TRBJ1-4 TRBV19 CASSSRGHNEKLFF TGTGCCAGTAGTTCGAGGGGGCATAATGAAAAACTGTTTTTT
once TRBD1 TRBJ1-2 TRBV27 CASSLVGQGNYGYTF TGTGCCAGCAGTTTGGTGGGACAGGGTAACTATGGCTACACCTTC
- TRBD1 TRBJ1-1 TRBV4-2 CASSPRPGTGALTFF TGTGCCAGCAGCCCCCGTCCCGGGACAGGAGCTCTAACTTTCTTT
- - TRBJ1-4 TRBV7-9 CASSAEGEANEKLFF TGTGCCAGCAGCGCCGAGGGTGAAGCTAATGAAAAACTGTTTTTT
few TRBD1 TRBJ1-6 TRBV6-6 CAAWTGANSPLHF TGTGCCGCCTGGACAGGCGCAAATTCACCCCTCCACTTT
- - TRBJ2-3 TRBV5-1 CASTPTSSSADTQYF TGCGCCAGCACCCCGACTAGTTCTTCGGCAGATACGCAGTATTTT
few - TRBJ2-1 TRBV6-4 CASRPGVSYNEQFF TGTGCCAGCAGACCCGGGGTCTCCTACAATGAGCAGTTCTTC
- - TRBJ2-7 TRBV18 CASSPLSEGAGTYEQYF TGTGCCAGCTCACCATTAAGCGAAGGGGCAGGTACCTACGAGCAGTACTTC
- - TRBJ1-1 TRBV4-1 CASSQGGGENTEAFF TGCGCCAGCAGCCAAGGGGGGGGCGAGAACACTGAAGCTTTCTTT
- TRBD1 TRBJ1-6 TRBV7-9 CSSRMTVGQGRNSPLHF TGTTCCAGCAGAATGACTGTGGGACAGGGCCGAAATTCACCCCTCCACTTT
- - TRBJ1-5 TRBV7-2 CASGYRDGNQPQHF TGTGCCAGCGGGTACAGGGACGGCAATCAGCCCCAGCATTTT
once - TRBJ1-1 TRBV6-1 CASRQGARVFF TGTGCCAGCAGACAAGGGGCCCGGGTTTTCTTT
- - TRBJ1-2 TRBV19 CASSIPSRGTNYGYTF TGTGCCAGTAGTATCCCCTCCAGGGGTACTAACTATGGCTACACCTTC
- TRBD1 TRBJ1-6 TRBV5-1 CASSWGDRSSYNSPLHF TGCGCCAGCAGCTGGGGGGACAGGAGCTCCTATAATTCACCCCTCCACTTT
once - TRBJ2-7 TRBV27 CASSFYLGYEQYF TGTGCCAGCAGTTTCTACCTAGGCTACGAGCAGTACTTC
- TRBD1 TRBJ1-1 TRBV4-2 CASSQEIGDRGSEAFF TGTGCCAGCAGCCAAGAGATCGGCGACAGGGGGTCCGAAGCTTTCTTT
- TRBD1 TRBJ1-4 TRBV19 CASSTSLSDRGEKLFF TGTGCCAGTAGTACTAGCCTTTCGGACAGGGGTGAAAAACTGTTTTTT
once - TRBJ2-7 TRBV27 CASSLWAGYEQYF TGTGCCAGCAGTTTATGGGCGGGCTACGAGCAGTACTTC
- - TRBJ1-2 TRBV9 CASSYLSGYTF TGTGCCAGCAGCTATCTTTCTGGCTACACCTTC
- TRBD1 TRBJ1-5 TRBV7-8 CASSTRTGGNQPQHF TGTGCCAGCAGCACACGGACAGGGGGCAATCAGCCCCAGCATTTT
- - TRBJ2-7 TRBV19 CASSIRQGFSYEQYF TGTGCCAGTAGTATTCGTCAGGGGTTCTCCTACGAGCAGTACTTC
once - TRBJ1-5 TRBV6-6 CASSANRFLNQPQHF TGTGCCAGCAGTGCCAACAGGTTCCTCAATCAGCCCCAGCATTTT
once TRBD2 TRBJ2-3 TRBV19 CASSIVQREGPYFTDTQYF TGTGCCAGTAGTATAGTCCAGCGGGAGGGCCCTTACTTCACAGATACGCAGTATTTT